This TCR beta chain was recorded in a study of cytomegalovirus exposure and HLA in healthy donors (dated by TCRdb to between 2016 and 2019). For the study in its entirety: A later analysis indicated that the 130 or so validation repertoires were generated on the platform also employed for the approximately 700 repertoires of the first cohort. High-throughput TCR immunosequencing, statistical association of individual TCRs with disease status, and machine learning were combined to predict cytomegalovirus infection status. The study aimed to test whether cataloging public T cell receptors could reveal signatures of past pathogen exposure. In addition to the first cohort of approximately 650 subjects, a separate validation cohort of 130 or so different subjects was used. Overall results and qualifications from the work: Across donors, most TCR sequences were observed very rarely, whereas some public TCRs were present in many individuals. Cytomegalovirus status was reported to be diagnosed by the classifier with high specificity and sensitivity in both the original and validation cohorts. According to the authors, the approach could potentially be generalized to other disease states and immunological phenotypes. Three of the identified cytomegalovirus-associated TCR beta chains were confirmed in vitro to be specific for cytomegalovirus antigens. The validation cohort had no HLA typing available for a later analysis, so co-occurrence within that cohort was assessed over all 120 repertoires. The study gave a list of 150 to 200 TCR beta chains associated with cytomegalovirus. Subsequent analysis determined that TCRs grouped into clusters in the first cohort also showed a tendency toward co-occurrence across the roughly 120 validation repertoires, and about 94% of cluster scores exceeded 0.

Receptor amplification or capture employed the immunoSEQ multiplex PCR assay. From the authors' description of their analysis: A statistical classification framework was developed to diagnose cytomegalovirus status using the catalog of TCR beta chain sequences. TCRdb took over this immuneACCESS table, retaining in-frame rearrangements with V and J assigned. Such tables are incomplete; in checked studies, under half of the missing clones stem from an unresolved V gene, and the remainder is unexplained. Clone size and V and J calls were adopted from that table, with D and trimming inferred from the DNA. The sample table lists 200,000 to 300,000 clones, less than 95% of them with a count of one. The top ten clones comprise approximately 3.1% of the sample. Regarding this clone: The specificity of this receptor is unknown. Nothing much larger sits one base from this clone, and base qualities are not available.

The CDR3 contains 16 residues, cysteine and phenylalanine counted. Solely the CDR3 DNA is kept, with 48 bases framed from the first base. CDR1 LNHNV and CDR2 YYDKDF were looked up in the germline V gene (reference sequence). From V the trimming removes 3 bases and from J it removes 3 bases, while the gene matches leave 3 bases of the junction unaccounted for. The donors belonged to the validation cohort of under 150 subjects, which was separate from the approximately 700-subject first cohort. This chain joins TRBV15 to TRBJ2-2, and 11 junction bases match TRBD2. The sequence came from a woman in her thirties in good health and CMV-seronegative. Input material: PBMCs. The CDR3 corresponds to CATSSGTSGHTGELFF. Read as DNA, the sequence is TGTGCCACCAGCAGTGGGACTAGCGGACACACCGGGGAGCTGTTTTTT.